What follows is one T cell receptor beta chain and its context. This likely reflects a read error, since a far larger clone is one base away. This specimen comes from a study of shared clonotypes between healthy human individuals. The CDR3 is made up of 16 amino acids. V gave up 1 base and J gave up 0 bases, with 10 bases separating them. Germline loops: CDR1 MNHEY, CDR2 SVGAGI. Nashville, Tennessee was home to all donors, who were Caucasian adults. For genomic DNA, unsorted samples relied on tens of millions of PBMCs. Deep was the level used in running the assay. Libraries were prepared by immunoSEQ multiplex PCR; TCRdb keeps only in-frame clonotypes and omits some of them. The repertoire has more than 400,000 clones, 65% to 85% of them found once; the top ten carry about 12%.

The sample was PBMCs. The chain couples TRBV6-5 to TRBJ1-5; tentatively, D is TRBD1 (6 bases). This sequence was found in a woman in her thirties or forties in good health. Some clones in this sample may be carry-over from other donors' samples. DNA of the CDR3: TGTGCCAGCAGTTACTTGACAGGCTATAGCAATCAGCCCCAGCATTTT. Its protein product is CASSYLTGYSNQPQHF.